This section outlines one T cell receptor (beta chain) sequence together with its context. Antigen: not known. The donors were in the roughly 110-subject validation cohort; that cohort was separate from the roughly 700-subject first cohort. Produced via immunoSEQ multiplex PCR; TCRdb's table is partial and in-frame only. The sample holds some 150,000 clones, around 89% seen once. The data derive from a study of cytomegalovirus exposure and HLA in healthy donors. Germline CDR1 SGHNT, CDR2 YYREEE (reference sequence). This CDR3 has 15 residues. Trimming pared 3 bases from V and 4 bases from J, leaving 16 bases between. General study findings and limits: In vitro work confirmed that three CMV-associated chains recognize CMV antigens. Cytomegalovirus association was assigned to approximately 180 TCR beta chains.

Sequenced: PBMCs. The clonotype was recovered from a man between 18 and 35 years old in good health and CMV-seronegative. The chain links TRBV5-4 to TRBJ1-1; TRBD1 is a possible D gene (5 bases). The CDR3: CASSSAQGRLTEAFF. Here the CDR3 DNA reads TGTGCCAGCAGCTCAGCCCAGGGAAGACTCACTGAAGCTTTCTTT.